The clone carrying this T cell receptor (beta chain) was detected a few times. The antigen remains undetermined. The CDR3 consists of 18 residues. V was clipped by 1 base and J by 5 bases; unmatched bases: 16. Per the germline V gene, CDR1 is MNHEY and CDR2 is SVGAGI. TCRdb passed the 5' RACE reads through MiXCR, listing each CDR3 protein once. This table has a few hundred thousand distinct CDR3 sequences, 20% appearing once. These data belong to a study of CD8 T cells in ankylosing spondylitis. Whole-study results and caveats: Matched synovial fluid from ankylosing spondylitis patients was reported to be enriched for disease-linked clones. Disease-associated clonotypes exhibited CD8+ identity and were relatively infrequent in peripheral blood.

This rearrangement joins TRBV6-5 to TRBJ2-5, with 7 bases identical to TRBD1. The source of this sequence is a male donor with ankylosing spondylitis or in good health (not recorded which). The sequenced sample consisted of blood, either unsorted or a sorted T cell fraction (not recorded which). CDR3 sequence (DNA): TGTGCCAGCAGTTACTGGACGCCCGGACAGGATGGATGGGAGACCCAGTACTTC. It codes for CASSYWTPGQDGWETQYF.